A selection of T cell receptor beta chains follows, all from one sample in a study of blood T cell repertoires in COVID-19. The method was immunoSEQ multiplex PCR; TCRdb's version includes in-frame clones alone and lacks a portion of them. The data show about 13,000 clones, nearly 90% seen once. Sequences were obtained from peripheral blood. These receptors were collected from a human donor in a cohort sampled during active COVID-19. The CDR3 runs from the conserved cysteine through the conserved F or W. D genes are given only for firm matches. Not all rows give a size; the values are once, few, many and, for expanded clones, a class.

>TRBJ2-7|TRBD2|.|TRBV10-1
CASSDGGRPYEQYF
TGCGCCAGCAGTGACGGGGGGAGACCCTACGAGCAGTACTTC
>TRBJ1-1|.|.|TRBV30
CAWSDGQMNTEAFF
TGTGCCTGGAGTGACGGACAGATGAACACTGAAGCTTTCTTT
>TRBJ2-2|.|.|TRBV20-1
CSASAPSPNTGELFF
TGCAGTGCTAGTGCCCCATCCCCGAACACCGGGGAGCTGTTTTTT
>TRBJ1-6|TRBD1|.|TRBV7-2
CASSLKRQGARSPLHF
TGTGCCAGCAGCTTAAAAAGACAGGGGGCCAGGTCACCCCTCCACTTT
>TRBJ2-7|TRBD1|.|TRBV10-1
CASSEPGQGVREQYF
TGCGCCAGCAGTGAGCCGGGACAGGGGGTTCGCGAGCAGTACTTC
>TRBJ1-2|.|.|TRBV4-1
CASSQVNSNNYGYTF
TGCGCCAGCAGCCAAGTAAACAGTAATAACTATGGCTACACCTTC
>TRBJ1-2|TRBD1|once|TRBV2
CASSGDREGLGYGYTF
TGTGCCAGCAGTGGGGACAGGGAGGGCCTGGGCTATGGCTACACCTTC
>TRBJ1-2|TRBD1|.|TRBV4-3
CASSQDRGRLGYTF
TGCGCCAGCAGCCAGGACAGGGGGCGCTTGGGCTACACCTTC
>TRBJ1-2|.|.|TRBV6-1
CASSEEAYAGSYGYTF
TGTGCCAGCAGTGAAGAGGCCTACGCGGGTAGCTATGGCTACACCTTC
>TRBJ2-3|TRBD1|.|TRBV5-4
CASSRITGERADTQYF
TGTGCCAGCAGCCGAATTACAGGGGAACGGGCAGATACGCAGTATTTT
>TRBJ2-7|TRBD1|.|TRBV30
CAWSAPETGIYEQYF
TGTGCCTGGAGTGCACCTGAGACAGGGATCTACGAGCAGTACTTC
>TRBJ2-3|TRBD2|.|TRBV7-2
CASSLAGVSTDTQYF
TGTGCCAGCAGCTTGGCGGGGGTTTCCACAGATACGCAGTATTTT
>TRBJ1-5|.|.|TRBV12-5
CASGPSLSNQPQHF
TGTGCTAGTGGTCCCTCCCTTAGCAATCAGCCCCAGCATTTT
>TRBJ2-5|.|.|TRBV11-2
CASSLSGVETQYF
TGTGCCAGCAGCTTATCGGGGGTAGAGACCCAGTACTTC
>TRBJ2-7|.|.|TRBV11-2
CASSLDPQGTYEQYF
TGTGCCAGCAGCTTAGATCCGCAGGGAACTTACGAGCAGTACTTC